This TCR beta chain was found in a study of identical twins. Study conclusions and caveats: Because invariant MAIT and iNKT cells could be present, zero-insertion analyses could be partly confounded.

Template switching, a step in the protocol, added a universal primer site, and cDNA carried unique molecular identifiers. MiXCR, applied by TCRdb to the 5' RACE reads, yields one record per CDR3 protein. Among 500,000 to 650,000 distinct CDR3 sequences listed, around 7.5% were seen once. This CDR3 has 15 residues. Germline assignment: CDR1 SQVTM and CDR2 ANQGSEA. V dropped 8 bases and J dropped 0; count of bases not matched to a gene: 10. This clonotype occurred a few times. Its antigen is as yet unknown. This sample was also put to use in a study of yellow fever vaccine responses in identical twins. That source notes: After vaccination, twins' T cell response reportedly seemed partly convergent, partly personalized.

The sequence was obtained from a woman aged 18-29 years in good health. Material: PBMCs. The V and J genes are TRBV29-1 and TRBJ2-3, with TRBD1 matching over 8 bases. CDR3 sequence reads: CSTQDRDISTDTQYF. CDR3 nucleotide sequence: TGCAGCACGCAGGACAGGGATATTAGCACAGATACGCAGTATTTT.